This T cell receptor (beta chain) was observed in a study of molecular identifiers for immune sequencing clone quantification. TCRdb reprocessed the PCR reads via MiXCR and lists one record per CDR3 protein. The sample yields 550,000 to 750,000 distinct CDR3 sequences, 20% seen once. V gave up 0 bases and J gave up 0 bases, with 22 bases separating them. The CDR3 loop spans 19 amino acids. In germline, CDR1 is SGHTS, CDR2 YDEGEE. As CD8+CD4-CCR7+CD45RA+ cells, naive CD8 T cells were sorted. A note on this clonotype: A much more abundant neighbour one base away suggests this may be a read error.

The sample taken for sequencing was naive CD8+ T cells from blood, with Jurkat cell RNA spiked in. Subset of the sample: FACS-sorted CD8+CD4-CCR7+CD45RA+ naive T cells. The sequence came from a human donor in good health. Some libraries in this study had Jurkat cell RNA spiked in. J is TRBJ2-7 and V is TRBV5-8; D gene unclear. The CDR3 here is CASSLEGRLDLLNSYEQYF. CDR3 DNA: TGTGCCAGCAGCTTGGAGGGCAGATTAGACCTCCTCAACTCCTACGAGCAGTACTTC.